The following is a T cell receptor beta chain sequence with its context. This clonotype was detected many times. Its cognate antigen has yet to be identified. Base qualities are not at hand, and no much larger clone is one base apart. According to the study, the label for this sample's time point signals: persistent/refractory GD, antithyroid drugs over 5 years with positive TRAb. RNA was extracted from PBMCs in TRIzol for both TCR sequencing and RNA sequencing. The diagnosis of Graves' disease followed American Thyroid Association guidelines. Patients for the study were recruited at an endocrinology department in Xi'an, China. Each patient gave roughly 8.4 milliliters of peripheral blood, collected in an EDTA anticoagulant tube. PBMCs were isolated by Ficoll Paque Plus density gradient separation without further T cell sorting. An Agilent 2100 Bioanalyzer and agarose gel were used to check RNA quality, while a NanoDrop 2000 measured RNA concentration.

Including cysteine and phenylalanine, the CDR3 has 15 amino acids. The only DNA kept is the CDR3, 45 bases in frame from the first base. Between the V and J ends, shortened by 3 bases and 1 base respectively, the junction contains 9 bases. The germline V gene sets CDR1 to MDHEN and CDR2 to SYDVKM. These data are taken from a study of regulatory T cells in long-lasting Graves disease (dated by TCRdb to about 2021). Regarding the study in general: To count as having persistent Graves' disease, a patient had to have received antithyroid drug treatment for over 5 years with TSH receptor autoantibodies remaining persistently positive. A total of roughly 35 samples underwent TCR sequencing: about 13 from persistent and roughly 20 from newly diagnosed Graves' disease patients. The study was conducted in China and was registered as a clinical trial. This study used TCR sequencing and RNA sequencing of peripheral blood to compare persistent Graves' disease patients against newly diagnosed Graves' disease patients. Antithyroid drugs had been taken for approximately 9.5 years on average by persistent Graves' disease patients in the clinical cohort.

What the authors observed across the whole study: More public clonotypes were shared among persistent patients (roughly 2,700) than among newly diagnosed patients (under 1,000). Lower TCR Shannon entropy and fewer highly expanded clones were observed in persistent Graves' disease patients than in newly diagnosed patients, which suggested clonal expansion. Preferential use of TRBV28, TRBJ1-2 and TRBJ2-5 was observed in persistent disease, whereas TRBV20-1 and TRBJ2-1 were favored in newly diagnosed disease. The study examined only peripheral blood because the primary lesion, thyroid tissue, could not be accessed. The authors noted that the small sample size was a limitation that may lower accuracy. Sequencing and analysis were limited to the TCR beta chain.

Preparation of the library involved multiplex PCR. Sequenced using an Illumina HiSeq 4000. To build TCR beta libraries, CDR3 regions were amplified by Arm-PCR using iRepertoire HTBI primers. Before sequencing, the PCR products underwent gel purification. In the paper's pipeline: Gene usage analysis of CDR3 amino acid clonotypes used the 50 to 70 TRBV and more than 13 TRBJ segments found across samples. Filtered high-quality paired reads were merged into contigs using COPE and FqMerger. BLAST was used to align contigs to IMGT TRBV, TRBD and TRBJ reference genes, and CDR3 was defined according to IMGT. Highly expanded clones were defined as clonotypes with a frequency above 0.1%. Shannon entropy served as the measure of repertoire diversity, while the Gini coefficient captured V-J evenness. Clonotypes shared by more than one individual were considered public. TCRdb's own reprocessing of the public reads used fastp at Q25 and MiXCR and kept productive beta chains. Every entry covers one CDR3 protein and lists the most common genes and DNA from its rows. The V and J calls and clone size are TCRdb's, not the authors'. Here the sample has almost 350,000 distinct CDR3 sequences; about 19% occur a single time. Of the sample, approximately 31% falls within the top ten clones.

The source of this sequence is a female donor with Graves disease. The chain links TRBV28 with TRBJ2-2; the D segment might be TRBD1 or TRBD2, since each matches 5 bases. Sequenced material: peripheral blood mononuclear cells (PBMCs), taken when the disease was refractory, from a patient treated with antithyroid drugs. The DNA sequence is TGTGCCAGCAGTTTGGGACGGTTGAACACCGGGGAGCTGTTTTTT. Its protein is CASSLGRLNTGELFF.